These 11 T cell receptor beta chains were sequenced from one sample in a study of blood T cell repertoires in COVID-19. Generated by immunoSEQ multiplex PCR, the TCRdb table keeps only in-frame clones and is missing some. The sample has hundreds of thousands of clones, 75% to 90% seen once. The sequenced sample consisted of peripheral blood. The receptors were sampled from a woman between 40 and 50 years old who had recovered from COVID-19.

The chain has TRBV3-1 (or the pseudogene TRBV3-2) and TRBJ2-3; 15 nucleotides match TRBD2. With V trimmed by 4 bases and J by 5 bases, 4 bases remained unmatched. Germline V gives CDR1 LGHDT, CDR2 YNNKEL (reference sequence). This CDR3 has 16 residues. The CDR3 bases are TGTGCCAGCAGCCGTTGGACTAGCGGGGGGGGAGATACGCAGTATTTT. Amino acid sequence: CASSRWTSGGGDTQYF.

The chain combines TRBV2 with TRBJ1-5, with D tentatively TRBD1 (6 bases). The germline CDR1 and CDR2 sequences are SNHLY and FYNNEI. Trimming took 5 bases from V and 11 from J, leaving 19 bases between them. The CDR3 runs to 14 residues. In nucleotides, the CDR3 is TGTGCCAGCAGTACCGGGGCAGGGGATAGGGCCCAGCATTTT. As protein: CASSTGAGDRAQHF. Drawing the rest from reference TRBV2 and TRBJ1-5, the complete variable domain is EPEVTQTPSHQVTQMGQEVILRCVPISNHLYFYWYRQILGQKVEFLVSFYNNEISEKSEIFDDQFSVERPDGSNFTLKIRSTKLEDSAMYFCASSTGAGDRAQHFGDGTRLSIL.

The chain recombines TRBV27 with TRBJ1-1; 9 nucleotides line up with TRBD1. CDR3 length: 16 residues. With 5 bases clipped from V and 0 bases from J, the junction kept 7 bases outside the gene matches. The germline V gene encodes CDR1 MNHEY and CDR2 SMNVEV (reference sequence). The CDR3 reads CASSPGQGRLNTEAFF. CDR3 in DNA: TGTGCCAGCAGTCCCGGACAGGGGCGGCTGAACACTGAAGCTTTCTTT.

V gene TRBV5-6 combines with J gene TRBJ1-1; a possible D gene is TRBD1 (5 bases). CDR3 length equals 15 residues. CDR1 is SGHDT and CDR2 is YYEEEE in the germline V gene. V dropped 1 base and J dropped 1 base, with 11 bases sitting between them. The CDR3 spells CASSLIDRKNTEAFF. The CDR3 DNA reads as TGTGCCAGCAGCTTGATTGACAGAAAGAACACTGAAGCTTTCTTT.

This clone has only one observation. The chain couples TRBV7-9 to TRBJ1-2, with D uncertain. Germline CDR1 and CDR2: SEHNR and FQNEAQ (reference sequence). The CDR3 extends over 16 amino acids. The ends were cut back, 2 bases at V and 2 bases at J, with 15 bases in the middle. Here the CDR3 DNA reads TGTGCCAGCAGCTTACTTCACGCAGAGGGCAACTATGGCTACACCTTC. Amino acid sequence: CASSLLHAEGNYGYTF.

The chain combines TRBV11-2 with TRBJ1-2; D gene unclear. Germline V gives CDR1 SGHAT, CDR2 FQNNGV. V lost 0 bases to trimming and J lost 6 bases, with 14 bases between them. The CDR3 has 15 residues. The CDR3 DNA is TGTGCCAGCAGCTTAGACCGTGGTAGCCCGAATGGCTACACCTTC. Translation: CASSLDRGSPNGYTF.

V usage is TRBV5-1 and J usage is TRBJ1-2, with a weak D call TRBD1 (6 bases). Trimming removed 3 bases from V and 1 base from J, with 16 bases in between. This CDR3 is built from 16 residues. The germline CDR1 and CDR2 sequences are SGHRS and YFSETQ. The chain's CDR3 is CASSWADRPLNYGYTF. CDR3 nucleotides: TGCGCCAGCAGCTGGGCAGACAGGCCACTTAACTATGGCTACACCTTC.

The V call is TRBV11-3, the J call TRBJ1-1; maybe TRBD1 (6 bases). The germline gives CDR1 SGHNT, CDR2 YENEEA. Trimming took 4 bases from V and 0 from J, leaving 9 bases between them. This CDR3 contains 14 residues. The CDR3 coding sequence is TGTGCCAGCAGCTCGACAGGCATGAACACTGAAGCTTTCTTT. Amino acids: CASSSTGMNTEAFF.

The chain recombines TRBV7-9 with TRBJ1-2, with 7 bases matching TRBD1. Germline assignment: CDR1 SEHNR and CDR2 FQNEAQ (reference sequence). The CDR3 is made up of 13 amino acids. Trimming removed 1 base from V and 6 bases from J; junction bases left unmatched: 2. The chain's CDR3 is CASSLEQGNGYTF. In nucleotides, the CDR3 is TGTGCCAGCAGCTTAGAACAGGGGAATGGCTACACCTTC.

This clone was counted once. The chain links TRBV9 to TRBJ1-4; no definite D call. Germline V gives CDR1 SGDLS, CDR2 YYNGEE. V dropped 3 bases and J dropped 0 bases, with 12 bases sitting between them. The CDR3 runs to 16 residues. The CDR3 loop is CASSAEQLATNEKLFF. In nucleotides, the CDR3 is TGTGCCAGCAGCGCAGAACAGCTTGCAACTAATGAAAAACTGTTTTTT.

The V and J genes are TRBV15 and TRBJ1-6; 7 bases match TRBD1. CDR1 and CDR2 (germline): LNHNV, YYDKDF (reference sequence). The V gene end was trimmed by 0 bases and the J gene end by 7 bases; junction bases not matched to a gene: 6. The CDR3 contains 16 residues. The CDR3 DNA follows: TGTGCCACCAGCAGAGATTTCGGGACAGACAATTCACCCCTCCACTTT. It translates to CATSRDFGTDNSPLHF.